This T cell receptor beta chain was sequenced for a study of T cells expressing NK-cell markers. In the study overall: Researchers got TCR beta repertoires out of sorted CD3+CD56+NKG2C+, CD3+CD56+NKG2C- and CD3+CD56-NKG2C+ T cells. Study-level points and caveats: Of the CD8+ T cell pool in five or six donors, about 1.0-7.0% was accounted for by dominant NKG2C+ clonotypes.

For this clonotype: The target antigen is unknown.

The length of the CDR3 is 16 residues. Germline CDR1 and CDR2: MNHNS and SASEGT. TCRdb reprocessed the 5' RACE reads, with one entry per CDR3 protein and no DNA. Recorded here are 300,000 to 450,000 distinct CDR3 sequences; the top ten clones represent around 5%. This sequence joins TRBV6-1 and TRBJ2-2; there is no DNA to check the TCRdb D call of TRBD2. Sequences were obtained from blood T cells: a sorted CD56 or NKG2C T cell subset, CD4+ or CD8+ T cells, or bulk PBMC T cells (not recorded which). This clonotype originated in a man aged 18 to 69 in good health. CDR3 amino acids: CASRDFTRTNTGELFF.